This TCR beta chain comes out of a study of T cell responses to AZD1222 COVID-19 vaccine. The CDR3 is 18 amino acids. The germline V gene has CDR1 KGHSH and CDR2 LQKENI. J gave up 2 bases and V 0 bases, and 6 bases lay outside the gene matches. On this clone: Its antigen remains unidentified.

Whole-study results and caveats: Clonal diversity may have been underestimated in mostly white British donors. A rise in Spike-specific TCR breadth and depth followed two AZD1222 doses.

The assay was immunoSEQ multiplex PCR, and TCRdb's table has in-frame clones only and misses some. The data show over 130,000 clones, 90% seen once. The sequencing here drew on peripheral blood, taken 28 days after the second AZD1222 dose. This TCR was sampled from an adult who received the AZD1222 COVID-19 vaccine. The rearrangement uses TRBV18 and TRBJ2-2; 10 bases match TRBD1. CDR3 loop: CASSPPFGTGVNTGELFF. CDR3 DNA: TGTGCCAGCTCACCACCGTTTGGGACAGGGGTCAACACCGGGGAGCTGTTTTTT.